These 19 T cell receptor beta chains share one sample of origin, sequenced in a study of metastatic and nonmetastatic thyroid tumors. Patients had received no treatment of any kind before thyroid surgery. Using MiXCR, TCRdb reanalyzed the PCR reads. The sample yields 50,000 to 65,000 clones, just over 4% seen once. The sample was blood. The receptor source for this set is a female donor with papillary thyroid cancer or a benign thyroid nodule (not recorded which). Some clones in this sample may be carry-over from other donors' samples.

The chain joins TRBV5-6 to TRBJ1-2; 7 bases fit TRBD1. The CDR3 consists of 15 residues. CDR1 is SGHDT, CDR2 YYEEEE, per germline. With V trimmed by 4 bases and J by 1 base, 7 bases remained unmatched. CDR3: CASSISRQGNYGYTF. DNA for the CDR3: TGTGCCAGCAGCATTTCCCGACAGGGTAACTATGGCTACACCTTC.

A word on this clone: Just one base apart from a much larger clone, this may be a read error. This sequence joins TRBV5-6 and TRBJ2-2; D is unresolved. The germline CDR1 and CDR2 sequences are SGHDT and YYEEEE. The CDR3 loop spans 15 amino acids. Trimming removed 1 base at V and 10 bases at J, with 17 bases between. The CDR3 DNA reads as TGTGCCAGCAGCTTGTGGAGTCTGGGATTCCTGGAGCTGTTTTTT. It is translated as CASSLWSLGFLELFF.

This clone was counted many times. The CDR3 coding sequence is TGCAGTGCTCCCGGAAGGGAAGAAGGGACCCAGTACTTC. It yields the protein CSAPGREEGTQYF. This chain connects TRBV20-1 to TRBJ2-5; D is uncertain. The CDR3 sequence is 13 residues long. The V gene's germline CDR1 is DFQATT and CDR2 SNEGSKA (reference sequence). V lost 5 bases and J lost 7, with 17 bases in between.

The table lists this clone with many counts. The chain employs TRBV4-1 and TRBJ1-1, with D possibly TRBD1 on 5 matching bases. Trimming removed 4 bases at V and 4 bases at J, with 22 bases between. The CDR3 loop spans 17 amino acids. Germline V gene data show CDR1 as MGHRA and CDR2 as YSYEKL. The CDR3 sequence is CASSPTSLAGTFTEAFF. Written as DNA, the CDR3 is TGCGCCAGCAGCCCGACGAGTCTCGCGGGGACGTTCACTGAAGCTTTCTTT.

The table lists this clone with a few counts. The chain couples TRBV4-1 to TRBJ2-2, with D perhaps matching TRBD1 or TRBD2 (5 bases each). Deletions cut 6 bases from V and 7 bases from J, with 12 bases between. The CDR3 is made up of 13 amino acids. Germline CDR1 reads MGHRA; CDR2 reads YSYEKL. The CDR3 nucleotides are TGCGCCAGCAGGGGGGAGCGAGTCGGGGAGCTGTTTTTT. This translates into CASRGERVGELFF.

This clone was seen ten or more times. The CDR3 loop is CATGQAGGPDTQYF. CDR3 coding DNA: TGTGCCACAGGGCAAGCGGGAGGGCCAGATACGCAGTATTTT. The V and J genes are TRBV19 and TRBJ2-3; 10 bases agree with TRBD2. The J segment lost 4 bases and the V segment lost 10 bases, leaving 8 bases of the junction unmatched. Germline assignment: CDR1 LNHDA and CDR2 SQIVND (reference sequence). This CDR3 is built from 14 residues.

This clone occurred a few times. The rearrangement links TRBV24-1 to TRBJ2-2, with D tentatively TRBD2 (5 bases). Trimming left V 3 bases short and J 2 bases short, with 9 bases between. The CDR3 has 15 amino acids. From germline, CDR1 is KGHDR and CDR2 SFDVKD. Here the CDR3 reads CATSDPGYNTGELFF. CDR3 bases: TGTGCCACCAGTGATCCGGGATACAACACCGGGGAGCTGTTTTTT.

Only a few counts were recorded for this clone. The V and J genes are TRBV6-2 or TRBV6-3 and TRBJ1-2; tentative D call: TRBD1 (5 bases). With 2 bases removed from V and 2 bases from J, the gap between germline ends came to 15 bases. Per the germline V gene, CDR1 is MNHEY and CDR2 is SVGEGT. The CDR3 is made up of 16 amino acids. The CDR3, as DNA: TGTGCCAGCAGTTACAAGGGCACCGGGGGGAACTATGGCTACACCTTC. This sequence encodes CASSYKGTGGNYGYTF.

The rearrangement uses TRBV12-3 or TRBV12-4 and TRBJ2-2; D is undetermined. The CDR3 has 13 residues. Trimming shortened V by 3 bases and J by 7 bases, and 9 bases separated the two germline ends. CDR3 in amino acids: CASSFFSRGELFF. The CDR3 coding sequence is TGTGCCAGCAGTTTCTTTAGCCGCGGGGAGCTGTTTTTT.

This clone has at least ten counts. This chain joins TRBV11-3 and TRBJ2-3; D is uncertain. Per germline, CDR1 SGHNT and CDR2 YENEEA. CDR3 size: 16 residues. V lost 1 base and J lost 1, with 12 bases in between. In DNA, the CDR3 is TGTGCCAGCAGCTTAGTTGTGGGGTGGGGCACAGATACGCAGTATTTT. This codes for CASSLVVGWGTDTQYF.

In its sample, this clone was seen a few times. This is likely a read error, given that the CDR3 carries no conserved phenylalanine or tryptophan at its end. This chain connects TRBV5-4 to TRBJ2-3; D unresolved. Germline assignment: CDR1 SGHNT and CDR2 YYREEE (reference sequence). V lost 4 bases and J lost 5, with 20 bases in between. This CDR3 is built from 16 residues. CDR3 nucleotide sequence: TGTGCCAGCAGCCTCAGACTTCTCCCGGCGGTAGATACGCAGTATTTA. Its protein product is CASSLRLLPAVDTQYL.

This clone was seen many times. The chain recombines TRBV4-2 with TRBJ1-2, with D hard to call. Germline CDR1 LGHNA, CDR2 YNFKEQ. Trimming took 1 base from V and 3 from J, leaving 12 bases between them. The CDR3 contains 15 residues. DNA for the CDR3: TGTGCCAGCAGCCAAGGGGAAGGTCAGGACTATGGCTACACCTTC. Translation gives CASSQGEGQDYGYTF.

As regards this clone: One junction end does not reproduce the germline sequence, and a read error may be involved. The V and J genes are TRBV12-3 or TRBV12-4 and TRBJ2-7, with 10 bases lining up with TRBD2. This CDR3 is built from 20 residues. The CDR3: CAGSRRRTSGTNPLPYEQYF. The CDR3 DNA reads TGTGCCGGCAGCCGCCGCCGAACTAGCGGGACCAACCCCCTCCCCTACGAGCAGTACTTC.

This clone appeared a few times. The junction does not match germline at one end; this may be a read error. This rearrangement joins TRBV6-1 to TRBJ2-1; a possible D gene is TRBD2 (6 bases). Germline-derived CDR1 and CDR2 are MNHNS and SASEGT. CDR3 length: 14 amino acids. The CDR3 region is CDSSLGRGGNEKFF. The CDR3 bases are TGTGACAGCAGCCTCGGGAGAGGCGGCAATGAGAAGTTCTTC.

Written as DNA, the CDR3 is TGTGCCAGCAGTACCTGGACGGGGAACACTGAAGCTTTCTTT. This sequence encodes CASSTWTGNTEAFF. The gene calls are TRBV12-3 or TRBV12-4 and TRBJ1-1; D unresolved. The CDR3 sequence is 14 residues long. The germline V and J ends were trimmed by 5 bases and 1 base, with 11 bases remaining between them.

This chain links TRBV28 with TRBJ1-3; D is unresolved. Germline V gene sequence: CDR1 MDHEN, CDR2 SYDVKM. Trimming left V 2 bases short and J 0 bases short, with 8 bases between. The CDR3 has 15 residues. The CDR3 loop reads CASSLRGLSGNTIYF. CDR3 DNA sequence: TGTGCCAGCAGTTTACGGGGTCTCTCTGGAAACACCATATATTTT.

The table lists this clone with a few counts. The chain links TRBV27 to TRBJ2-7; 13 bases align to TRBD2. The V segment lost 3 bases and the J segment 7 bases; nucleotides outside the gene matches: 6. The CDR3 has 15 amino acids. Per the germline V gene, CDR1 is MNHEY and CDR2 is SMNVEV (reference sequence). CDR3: CASSFSGTSGIEQYF. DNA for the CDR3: TGTGCCAGCAGTTTCTCCGGGACTAGCGGGATTGAGCAGTACTTC.

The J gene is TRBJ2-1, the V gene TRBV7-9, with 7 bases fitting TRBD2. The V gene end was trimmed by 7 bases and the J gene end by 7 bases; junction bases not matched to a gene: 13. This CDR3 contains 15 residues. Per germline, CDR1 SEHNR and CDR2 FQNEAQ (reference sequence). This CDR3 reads CASITQPGAGNEQFF. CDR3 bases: TGTGCCAGCATCACGCAGCCGGGAGCGGGGAATGAGCAGTTCTTC. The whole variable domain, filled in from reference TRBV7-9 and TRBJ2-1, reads DTGVSQNPRHKITKRGQNVTFRCDPISEHNRLYWYRQTLGQGPEFLTYFQNEAQLEKSRLLSDRFSAERPKGSFSTLEIQRTEQGDSAMYLCASITQPGAGNEQFFGPGTRLTVL.

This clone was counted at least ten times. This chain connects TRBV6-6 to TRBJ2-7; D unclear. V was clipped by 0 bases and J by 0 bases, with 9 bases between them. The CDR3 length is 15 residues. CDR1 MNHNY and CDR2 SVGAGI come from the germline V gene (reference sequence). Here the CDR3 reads CASSYSAGHSYEQYF. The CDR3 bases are TGTGCCAGCAGTTACTCGGCCGGGCACTCCTACGAGCAGTACTTC.